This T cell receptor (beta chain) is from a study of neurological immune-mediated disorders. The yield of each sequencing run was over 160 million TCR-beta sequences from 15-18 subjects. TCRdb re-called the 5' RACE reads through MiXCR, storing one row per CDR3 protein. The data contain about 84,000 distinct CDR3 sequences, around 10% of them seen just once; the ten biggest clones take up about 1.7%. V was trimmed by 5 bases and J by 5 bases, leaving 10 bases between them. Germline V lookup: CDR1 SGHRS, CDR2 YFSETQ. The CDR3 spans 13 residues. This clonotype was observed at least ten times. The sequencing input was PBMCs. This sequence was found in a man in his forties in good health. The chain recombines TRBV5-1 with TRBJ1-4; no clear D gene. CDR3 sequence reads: CASRKTPNEKLFF. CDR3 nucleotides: TGCGCCAGCAGGAAGACTCCGAATGAAAAACTGTTTTTT.